What follows is one TCR beta chain and its context. Germline assignment: CDR1 SGHAT and CDR2 FQNNGV. The CDR3 consists of 16 residues. This sample is drawn from a study of shared clonotypes between healthy human individuals. In the study's own analysis: Filtering differed, since immunoSEQ gave only junction sequences and no quality scores. Sequencing was performed with immunoSEQ multiplex PCR; in TCRdb, only in-frame clones are kept and a portion is missing. V and J calls and clone size follow that table, whereas D and trimming were derived from the DNA. The sample contains roughly 600,000 clones, roughly 98% of which appear only once. In the naive CD8 group, cells lacked CD45RO and were positively selected for CCR7, so terminally differentiated effector memory CD45RA+ cells were left out.

Sequenced material: naive CD8+ T cells sorted from blood. V is TRBV11-2 and J is TRBJ2-4, with D possibly matching TRBD2 (7 bases). The sequence was obtained from a man aged 30-40 years in good health. CDR3 in amino acids: CARGGGSNIAKNIQYF. CDR3 bases: TGTGCGAGGGGGGGCGGGAGCAACATAGCCAAAAACATTCAGTACTTC. The full variable domain, with the rest looked up from reference TRBV11-2 and TRBJ2-4, is EAGVAQSPRYKIIEKRQSVAFWCNPISGHATLYWYQQILGQGPKLLIQFQNNGVVDDSQLPKDRFSAERLKGVDSTLKIQPAKLEDSAVYLCARGGGSNIAKNIQYFGAGTRLSVL.